The 8 T cell receptor beta chains below were found in one sample sequenced in a study of T cell repertoires in cytomegalovirus infection. TCRdb fed the reads into MiXCR, producing one record per CDR3 protein. The sample comprises over 250,000 distinct CDR3 sequences, about a quarter of which are singletons, and around 13% rests with the top ten. Sequencing was carried out using PBMCs. The receptors here all came from a human donor in good health (CMV status not recorded). Some clones in this sample may be carry-over from other donors' samples.

This chain joins TRBV10-3 and TRBJ2-2; tentatively, D is TRBD1 (6 bases). Germline V CDR1 and CDR2: ENHRY, SYGVKD. The CDR3 is made up of 19 amino acids. Trimming took off 6 bases at V and 4 bases at J, with 27 bases between the two ends. The CDR3 loop is CAIRTGVFRGQGSTGELFF. The CDR3 coding sequence is TGTGCCATCAGGACAGGTGTTTTTCGGGGTCAGGGGAGCACCGGGGAGCTGTTTTTT.

The J gene is TRBJ1-1, the V gene TRBV29-1, with a tentative D call TRBD1 (5 bases). This CDR3 is 14 amino acids long. Germline lookup yields CDR1 SQVTM and CDR2 ANQGSEA. V was cut by 5 bases and J by 2 bases, with 15 bases left in between. The CDR3 bases are TGCAGCGTTAATTCCGGGGGGTTTAACACTGAAGCTTTCTTT. Encoded protein: CSVNSGGFNTEAFF.

This clonotype occurred once. The chain has TRBV9 and TRBJ2-7; the D call may be TRBD1 or TRBD2 (7 bases each). V was trimmed by 0 bases and J by 4 bases, leaving 17 bases between them. Germline CDR1 SGDLS, CDR2 YYNGEE. The CDR3 is 16 amino acids. In DNA, the CDR3 is TGTGCCAGCAGCGTAGAGGGGGGGGACAGACAATACGAGCAGTACTTC. It yields the protein CASSVEGGDRQYEQYF. Combining the CDR3 with reference TRBV9 and TRBJ2-7 gives the whole variable domain DSGVTQTPKHLITATGQRVTLRCSPRSGDLSVYWYQQSLDQGLQFLIQYYNGEERAKGNILERFSAQQFPDLHSELNLSSLELGDSALYFCASSVEGGDRQYEQYFGPGTRLTVT.

This clonotype appeared many times. This sequence joins TRBV11-2 and TRBJ2-5, with D maybe TRBD2 (5 bases). CDR1 and CDR2 (germline): SGHAT, FQNNGV. This CDR3 comprises 14 residues. The V end was cut by 4 bases, the J end by 4 bases, with 13 bases between. The CDR3 coding sequence is TGTGCCAGCAGCTACCCCGGCCGGGGAGAGACCCAGTACTTC. It yields the protein CASSYPGRGETQYF.

Many counts were recorded for this clonotype. This rearrangement joins TRBV12-3 or TRBV12-4 to TRBJ1-5; TRBD1 matches at 10 bases. The CDR3 is made up of 16 amino acids. V shed 7 bases, J shed 7 bases, and the junction held 13 bases outside the gene matches. Written as DNA, the CDR3 is TGTGCCAGCAAAAGGACAGGGGGAATGAGATGGCAGCCCCAGCATTTT. Protein sequence: CASKRTGGMRWQPQHF.

The table lists this clonotype with a few counts. This chain uses TRBV14 with TRBJ2-1; D remains unclear. This CDR3 comprises 15 residues. Germline CDR1 reads SGHDN; CDR2 reads FVKESK. The germline V and J ends were trimmed by 1 base and 5 bases, with 12 bases remaining between them. The CDR3 sequence is CASSQVPPLDNEQFF. The CDR3 DNA reads as TGTGCCAGCAGCCAAGTTCCGCCCTTAGACAATGAGCAGTTCTTC.

Many counts were recorded for this clonotype. The genes are TRBV7-2 and TRBJ2-7; no definite D call. The CDR3 length is 15 residues. The germline V and J ends were trimmed by 6 bases and 3 bases, with 18 bases remaining between them. Germline loops: CDR1 SGHTA, CDR2 FQGNSA. CDR3 sequence (DNA): TGTGCCAGCAGAAAAAGGGCAGACAATAACTACGAGCAGTACTTC. This codes for CASRKRADNNYEQYF.

J is TRBJ2-1 and V is TRBV7-8; D tentatively fits TRBD1 or TRBD2 (5 bases each). V lost 5 bases to trimming and J lost 15 bases, with 17 bases between them. The CDR3 is made up of 12 amino acids. Germline CDR1 and CDR2: SGHVS and FQNEAQ. As DNA, the CDR3 is TGTGCCAGCAGCACCCTTAGGGGACGCCTGTTCTTC. Translation: CASSTLRGRLFF.